The clone carrying this T cell receptor (beta chain) was counted a few times. Assembly of TCR beta libraries relied on iRepertoire HTBI primers together with Arm-PCR of CDR3 regions. TCRdb re-called the multiplex PCR reads through MiXCR, storing one row per CDR3 protein. There are roughly 500,000 distinct CDR3 sequences in the sample; around 21% occur only once, and 6.5% to 8% lies in the top ten. Time point here: persistent/refractory GD, antithyroid drugs over 5 years with positive TRAb. TCR sequences were obtained from RNA taken from PBMCs. This entry comes from a study of regulatory T cells in long-lasting Graves disease. Study summary: By definition, persistent Graves' disease involved antithyroid drugs for over 5 years alongside positive TSH receptor antibodies.

This CDR3 is built from 15 residues. Germline CDR1 is MGHRA and CDR2 is YSYEKL. Trimming took 0 bases from V and 4 from J, leaving 12 bases between them. The clonotype comes from a female donor with Graves disease. The chain employs TRBV4-1 and TRBJ2-5; D is uncertain. The sample here was peripheral blood mononuclear cells (PBMCs), taken when the disease was refractory, from a patient treated with antithyroid drugs. The CDR3 loop reads CASSQDPGSGETQYF. The CDR3 nucleotides read TGCGCCAGCAGCCAAGACCCTGGGTCCGGAGAGACCCAGTACTTC.